What follows is one TCR beta chain and its context. Its binding antigen is unknown. No base quality values were provided; no much bigger clone lies one nucleotide off. These data come from a study of T-cell memory formation after mild COVID-19 (dated by TCRdb to the early 2020s). Regarding the research as a whole: Most TCR sequence clusters were specific to one of the two donors. In a couple of donors, T-cell clones that expanded and contracted after mild COVID-19 were tracked by sequencing TCRalpha and TCRbeta repertoires over time. The cohort was made up of two young adult volunteers, one female and one male, who were previously healthy.

The study at large found these results: The second-wave clones that peaked on day 37 were not confirmed to be SARS-CoV-2 specific. Only a couple of mild cases were covered by the study, and larger cohorts that include severe cases with pre-infection samples were considered necessary. Contracting CD4+ clones turned up mainly in the CM and EM memory subsets, whereas EMRA was where CD8+ clones were enriched. Some responding clones were detected in pre-infection memory, suggesting pre-existing cross-reactive memory T cells joined the SARS-CoV-2 response. Clones that contracted from day 15 to 85 showed balanced CD4/CD8 phenotypes, whereas a second wave of clones that expanded from day 15 to 37 leaned towards CD4+.

The sequencer listed for this sample is Illumina NovaSeq 6000. TCRalpha and TCRbeta cDNA libraries were constructed by 5'RACE with constant-segment primers, with sample barcodes and unique molecular identifiers being introduced. Trizol reagent was used to extract RNA from every sample. Amplification of the libraries took two PCR steps, and the second step added a second sample barcode plus Illumina TruSeq adapters. Sequencing of the libraries was done on an Illumina NovaSeq, producing 2 x 150 bp paired-end reads. As for the original processing: Reads were demultiplexed and collapsed into UMI-guided consensus sequences with migec v1.2.7. Using mixcr v2.1.11, the UMI consensuses were aligned to TRA and TRB V and J templates and assembled into clonotypes. Clonotypes were classified as expanded or contracted when called significant by both edgeR and NoisET, with noise models trained on biological replicates. edgeR calls used a false discovery rate-adjusted p below 0.01 and a log2 fold-change threshold of 1. As an exploratory analysis of dynamics, max-normalized trajectories of the 1000 most abundant clonotypes were examined by PCA with hierarchical clustering. Separately sequenced CD4+ and CD8+ repertoires were used to assign a CD4 or CD8 phenotype to each responding clone. The public reads were reprocessed in TCRdb via fastp at Q25 and MiXCR, keeping in-frame beta chains. Each CDR3 protein gets just one entry, which takes the most common genes and DNA from the rows behind it. What appears here as the V and J calls and clone size reflects TCRdb's work, not the paper's. This sample comprises 350,000 to 500,000 distinct CDR3 sequences, around 18% of them detected only once. Roughly 8.4% of the sample belongs to the ten largest clones.

PBMCs were isolated by Ficoll-Paque density gradient centrifugation. The origin of this receptor is an adult woman who had mild COVID-19 (a few samples of this study predate the infection). The sample titles of this study are shuffled in the database, so cell type and time point are left out; the donor was told from shared clones. Sequenced material: PBMCs or a T cell subset sorted from them (not recorded which).

CDR3 region: CASSYWTAGEQYF. The nucleotide sequence reads TGTGCCAGCAGCTATTGGACAGCGGGCGAGCAGTACTTC. This sequence uses TRBV7-9 and TRBJ2-7; the D gene could be TRBD1 or TRBD2, each one agreeing over 6 bases. V is cut by 4 bases and J by 6 bases, and the space between the germline ends is 13 bases. Via the germline V gene (reference sequence), CDR1 is SEHNR and CDR2 FQNEAQ. Reading from cysteine to phenylalanine, the CDR3 counts 13 amino acids. Left in the record is the CDR3 DNA by itself, 39 bases read in frame from the first base.